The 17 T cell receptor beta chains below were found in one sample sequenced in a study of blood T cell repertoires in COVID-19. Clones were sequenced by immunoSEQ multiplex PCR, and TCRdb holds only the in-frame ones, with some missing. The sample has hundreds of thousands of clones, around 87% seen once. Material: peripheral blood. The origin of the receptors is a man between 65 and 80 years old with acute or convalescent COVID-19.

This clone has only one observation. CDR3 in DNA: TGTGCCATCACCCCTGGTAGCTCCTACGAGCAGTACTTC. This encodes CAITPGSSYEQYF. The V and J genes are TRBV10-3 and TRBJ2-7; D not resolved. The CDR3 contains 13 residues. Germline CDR1 reads ENHRY; CDR2 reads SYGVKD. Trimming took 7 bases from V and 0 from J, leaving 10 bases between them.

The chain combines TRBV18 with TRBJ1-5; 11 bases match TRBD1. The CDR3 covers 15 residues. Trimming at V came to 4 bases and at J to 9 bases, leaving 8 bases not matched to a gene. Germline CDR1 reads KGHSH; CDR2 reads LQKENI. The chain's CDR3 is CASSLGTGGTTPQHF. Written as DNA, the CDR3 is TGTGCCAGCTCACTAGGGACAGGGGGGACAACGCCCCAGCATTTT.

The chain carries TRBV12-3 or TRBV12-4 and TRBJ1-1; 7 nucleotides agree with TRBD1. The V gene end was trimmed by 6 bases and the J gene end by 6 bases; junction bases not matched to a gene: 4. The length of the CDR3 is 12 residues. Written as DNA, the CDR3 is TGTGCCAGCAGCAAAACAGGGGCTGAAGCTTTCTTT. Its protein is CASSKTGAEAFF.

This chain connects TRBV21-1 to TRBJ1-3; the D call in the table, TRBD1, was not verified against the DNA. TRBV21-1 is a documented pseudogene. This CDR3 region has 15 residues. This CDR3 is CASSKKTGSGNTIYF. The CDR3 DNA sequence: TGTGCCAGCAGCAAAAAGACAGGCTCTGGAAACACCATATATTTT.

CDR3 DNA sequence: TGTGCCAGCAGCGTAGTGGGGGAGGACTACAATGAGCAGTTCTTC. The encoded protein is CASSVVGEDYNEQFF. The chain is built from TRBV9 and TRBJ2-1, with D perhaps matching TRBD2 (6 bases). V was trimmed by 0 bases and J by 3 bases, leaving 10 bases between them. Germline-derived CDR1 and CDR2 are SGDLS and YYNGEE. The CDR3 is made up of 15 amino acids.

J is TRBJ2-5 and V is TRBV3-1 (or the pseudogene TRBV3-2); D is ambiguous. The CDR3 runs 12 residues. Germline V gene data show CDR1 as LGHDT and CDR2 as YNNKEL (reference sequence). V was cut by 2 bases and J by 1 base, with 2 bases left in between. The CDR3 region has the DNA TGTGCCAGCAGCCAACTCCAAGAGACCCAGTACTTC. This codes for CASSQLQETQYF.

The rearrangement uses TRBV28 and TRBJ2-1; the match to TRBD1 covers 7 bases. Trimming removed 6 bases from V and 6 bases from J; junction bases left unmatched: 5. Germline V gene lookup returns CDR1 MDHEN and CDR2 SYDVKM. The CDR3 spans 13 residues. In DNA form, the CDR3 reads TGTGCCAGCAGAAGACAGGGTAGCAATGAGCAGTTCTTC. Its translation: CASRRQGSNEQFF.

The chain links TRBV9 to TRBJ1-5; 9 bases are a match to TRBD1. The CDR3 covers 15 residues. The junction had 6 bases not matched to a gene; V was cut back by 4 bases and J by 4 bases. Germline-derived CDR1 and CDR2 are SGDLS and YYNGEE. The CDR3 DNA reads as TGTGCCAGCAGCCCACAGGGGGCGAGAAATCAGCCCCAGCATTTT. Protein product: CASSPQGARNQPQHF.

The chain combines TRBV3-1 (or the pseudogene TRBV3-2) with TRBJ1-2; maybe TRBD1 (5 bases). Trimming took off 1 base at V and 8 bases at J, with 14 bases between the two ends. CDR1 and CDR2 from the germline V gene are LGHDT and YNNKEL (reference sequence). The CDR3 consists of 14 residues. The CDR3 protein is CASSQGYGGGGYTF. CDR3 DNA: TGTGCCAGCAGCCAAGGGTACGGGGGTGGGGGCTACACCTTC.

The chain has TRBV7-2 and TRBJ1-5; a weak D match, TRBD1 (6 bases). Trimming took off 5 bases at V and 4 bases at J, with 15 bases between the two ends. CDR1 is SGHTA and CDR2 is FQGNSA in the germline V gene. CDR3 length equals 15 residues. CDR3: CASSPGTRENQPQHF. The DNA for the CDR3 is TGTGCCAGCAGCCCAGGGACAAGGGAAAATCAGCCCCAGCATTTT. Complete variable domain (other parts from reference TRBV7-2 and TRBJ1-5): GAGVSQSPSNKVTEKGKDVELRCDPISGHTALYWYRQSLGQGLEFLIYFQGNSAPDKSGLPSDRFSAERTGGSVSTLTIQRTQQEDSAVYLCASSPGTRENQPQHFGDGTRLSIL.

The CDR3 sequence is CASMRLGRGQETQYF. In DNA, the CDR3 is TGTGCCAGCATGCGGCTGGGGAGGGGTCAAGAGACCCAGTACTTC. The chain is built from TRBV28 and TRBJ2-5, with 7 bases fitting TRBD2. V was pared by 7 bases and J by 2 bases, with 10 bases of the junction left unmatched. CDR1 and CDR2 from the germline V gene are MDHEN and SYDVKM. The CDR3 sequence is 15 residues long.

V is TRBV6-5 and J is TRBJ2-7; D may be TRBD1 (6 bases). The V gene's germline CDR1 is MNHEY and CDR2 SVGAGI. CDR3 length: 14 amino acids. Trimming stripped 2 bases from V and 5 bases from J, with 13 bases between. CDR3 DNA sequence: TGTGCCAGCAGTTACCGAGGGGGTGGCGACGAGCAGTACTTC. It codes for CASSYRGGGDEQYF.

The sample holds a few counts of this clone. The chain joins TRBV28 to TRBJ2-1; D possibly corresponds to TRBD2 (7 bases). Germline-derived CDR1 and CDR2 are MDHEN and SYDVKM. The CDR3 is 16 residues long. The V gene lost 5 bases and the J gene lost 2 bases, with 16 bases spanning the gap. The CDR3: CASSTPGGLPYNEQFF. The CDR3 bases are TGTGCCAGCAGTACCCCCGGGGGGCTCCCCTACAATGAGCAGTTCTTC.

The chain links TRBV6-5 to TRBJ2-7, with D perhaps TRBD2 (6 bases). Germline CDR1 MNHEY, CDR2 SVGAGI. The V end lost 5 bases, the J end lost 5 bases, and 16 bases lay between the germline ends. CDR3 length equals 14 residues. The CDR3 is CASSPPGLPDEQYF. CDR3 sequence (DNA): TGTGCCAGCAGTCCCCCGGGACTCCCGGACGAGCAGTACTTC.

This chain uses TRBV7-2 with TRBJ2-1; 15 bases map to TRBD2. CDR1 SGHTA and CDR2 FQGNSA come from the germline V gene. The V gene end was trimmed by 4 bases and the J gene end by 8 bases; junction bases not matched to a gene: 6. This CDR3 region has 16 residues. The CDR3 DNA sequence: TGTGCCAGCAGCTCCCTTTGGACTAGCGGGAGGGATGAGCAGTTCTTC. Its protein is CASSSLWTSGRDEQFF.

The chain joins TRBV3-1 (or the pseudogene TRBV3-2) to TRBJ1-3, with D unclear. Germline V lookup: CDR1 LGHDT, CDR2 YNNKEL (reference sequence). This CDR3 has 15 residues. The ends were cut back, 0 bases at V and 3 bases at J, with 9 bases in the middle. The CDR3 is CASSQDGGNGNTIYF. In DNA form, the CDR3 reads TGTGCCAGCAGCCAAGACGGAGGGAATGGAAACACCATATATTTT.

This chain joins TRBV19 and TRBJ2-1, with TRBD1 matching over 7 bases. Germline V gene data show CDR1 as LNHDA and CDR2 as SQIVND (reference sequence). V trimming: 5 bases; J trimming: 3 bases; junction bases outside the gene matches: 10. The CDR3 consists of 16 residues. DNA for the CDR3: TGTGCCAGTAGTCCCTACAGGGGTAATCTCTACAATGAGCAGTTCTTC. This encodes CASSPYRGNLYNEQFF.